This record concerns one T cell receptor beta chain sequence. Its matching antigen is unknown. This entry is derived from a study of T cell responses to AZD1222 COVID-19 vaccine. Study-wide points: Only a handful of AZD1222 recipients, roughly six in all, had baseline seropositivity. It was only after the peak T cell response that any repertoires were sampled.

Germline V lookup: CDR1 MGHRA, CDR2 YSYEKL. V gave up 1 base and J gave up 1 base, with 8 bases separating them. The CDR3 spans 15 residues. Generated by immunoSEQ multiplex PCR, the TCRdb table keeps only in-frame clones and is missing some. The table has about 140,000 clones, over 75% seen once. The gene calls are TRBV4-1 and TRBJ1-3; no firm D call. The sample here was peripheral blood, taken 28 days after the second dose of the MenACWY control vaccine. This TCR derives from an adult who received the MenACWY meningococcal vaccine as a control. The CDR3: CASSQGGFSGNTIYF. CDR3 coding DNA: TGCGCCAGCAGCCAAGGAGGGTTTTCTGGAAACACCATATATTTT.